Below are 32 T cell receptor beta chains sequenced from a single sample in a study of control samples from healthy donors and cancer patients. This table comes from immunoSEQ multiplex PCR, and its TCRdb copy is limited to in-frame clones, with some not included. The profile covers about 54,000 clones, with approximately 95% appearing a single time and 1.5% to 2% taken by the ten largest. Sequencing was carried out using blood. The receptor set was obtained from a woman in her twenties or thirties in good health.

The rearrangement uses TRBV28 and TRBJ2-5; 7 positions agree with TRBD2. J lost 5 bases, V lost 10 bases, and 7 bases had no gene match. Germline V CDR1 and CDR2: MDHEN, SYDVKM. The CDR3 runs to 12 residues. CDR3 sequence: CAIGSGTETQYF. CDR3 coding DNA: TGTGCCATAGGAAGCGGGACGGAGACCCAGTACTTC.

J is TRBJ1-2 and V is TRBV5-6; no clear D. V dropped 5 bases and J dropped 7 bases, with 15 bases sitting between them. Per germline, CDR1 SGHDT and CDR2 YYEEEE. This CDR3 has 13 amino acids. The CDR3 here is CASRNEGRSGYTF. Written as DNA, the CDR3 is TGTGCCAGCAGGAACGAGGGTCGGAGTGGCTACACCTTC.

The rearrangement joins TRBV7-9 to TRBJ2-1; TRBD2 is a possible D gene (6 bases). Germline CDR1 SEHNR, CDR2 FQNEAQ (reference sequence). The CDR3 is 13 residues long. Trimming shortened V by 1 base and J by 15 bases, and 16 bases separated the two germline ends. The CDR3 nucleotides read TGTGCCAGCAGCTTAGAGGGACCCCAGACTAGGTTCTTC. Protein: CASSLEGPQTRFF.

The V gene is TRBV7-9, the J gene TRBJ2-1; possibly TRBD2 for D (5 bases). The CDR3 sequence is 18 residues long. V was trimmed by 4 bases and J by 0 bases, leaving 19 bases between them. Germline V gene sequence: CDR1 SEHNR, CDR2 FQNEAQ (reference sequence). The CDR3 bases are TGTGCCAGCAGCTCTCGCCGAGGGCTTCAGAGCTCCTACAATGAGCAGTTCTTC. It yields the protein CASSSRRGLQSSYNEQFF.

The chain recombines TRBV5-1 with TRBJ1-5; D not certain. Germline loops: CDR1 SGHRS, CDR2 YFSETQ. CDR3 length: 15 residues. With 0 bases removed from V and 2 bases from J, the gap between germline ends came to 9 bases. CDR3 loop: CASSLGGSRNQPQHF. The CDR3 nucleotides are TGCGCCAGCAGCTTGGGAGGGAGCCGCAATCAGCCCCAGCATTTT.

The chain carries TRBV30 and TRBJ1-1, with 9 bases fitting TRBD1. CDR3 length: 13 residues. From germline, CDR1 is GTSNPN and CDR2 SVGIG (reference sequence). V lost 3 bases to trimming and J lost 4 bases; unmatched junction nucleotides: 3. The CDR3 DNA follows: TGTGCCTGGAGGGGACAGGGAGGCACTGAAGCTTTCTTT. Translated: CAWRGQGGTEAFF.

This clone has just one count. This sequence joins TRBV2 and TRBJ1-2; a possible D gene is TRBD1 (5 bases). CDR3 length equals 13 residues. Germline loops: CDR1 SNHLY, CDR2 FYNNEI. V was pared by 6 bases and J by 2 bases, with 10 bases between. The CDR3 is CASRVDSNYGYTF. The CDR3 DNA reads TGTGCCAGCAGGGTCGACAGCAACTATGGCTACACCTTC.

The CDR3 region is CSVVSGTSTDTQYF. Here the CDR3 DNA reads TGCAGCGTTGTCAGCGGAACTAGCACAGATACGCAGTATTTT. The J gene is TRBJ2-3, the V gene TRBV29-1, with a weak D call TRBD2 (5 bases). CDR1 and CDR2 from the germline V gene are SQVTM and ANQGSEA. Between the trimmed V and J ends, which lost 4 bases and 0 bases, there was a span of 11 bases. CDR3 size: 14 residues.

The chain links TRBV6-1 to TRBJ2-3, with no clear D. Trimming stripped 3 bases from V and 4 bases from J, with 11 bases between. Germline V gives CDR1 MNHNS, CDR2 SASEGT. This CDR3 contains 14 residues. Here the CDR3 reads CASSESLSPDTQYF. For the CDR3, the DNA is TGTGCCAGCAGTGAGAGCTTATCCCCAGATACGCAGTATTTT.

V usage is TRBV3-1 (or the pseudogene TRBV3-2) and J usage is TRBJ1-3; D is perhaps TRBD1 (5 bases). Trimming took off 2 bases at V and 0 bases at J, with 8 bases between the two ends. CDR1 and CDR2 (germline): LGHDT, YNNKEL (reference sequence). The CDR3 loop spans 15 amino acids. CDR3 amino acids: CASSQQGASGNTIYF. The CDR3 DNA follows: TGTGCCAGCAGCCAACAGGGAGCCTCTGGAAACACCATATATTTT.

CDR3 nucleotides: TGTGCCAGCTCCGGCGGGATGAACCTCCAAGAGACCCAGTACTTC. Residues: CASSGGMNLQETQYF. This rearrangement joins TRBV18 to TRBJ2-5; possible D gene TRBD2, 6 bases. The CDR3 totals 15 residues. V lost 6 bases and J 1 base, leaving 15 bases between the germline ends. Germline V lookup: CDR1 KGHSH, CDR2 LQKENI.

The J gene is TRBJ2-1, the V gene TRBV6-5, with 7 bases that match TRBD1. CDR3 length: 12 amino acids. CDR1 and CDR2 from the germline V gene are MNHEY and SVGAGI. Trimming took 6 bases from V and 15 from J; bases not matched to a gene: 11. CDR3 protein: CASSRGQDGLFF. In DNA, the CDR3 is TGTGCCAGCAGCCGAGGACAGGACGGCCTGTTCTTC.

The chain joins TRBV6-1 to TRBJ2-1; 12 bases agree with TRBD2. Germline V gene lookup returns CDR1 MNHNS and CDR2 SASEGT. The CDR3 has 19 residues. Unmatched junction bases numbered 10, after V lost 1 base and J lost 3 bases. This chain's CDR3 is CASSEGLAGALANYNEQFF. DNA for the CDR3: TGTGCCAGCAGTGAAGGACTAGCGGGAGCCCTCGCCAACTACAATGAGCAGTTCTTC.

The chain recombines TRBV10-1 with TRBJ2-1; TRBD2 matches at 8 bases. The length of the CDR3 is 14 residues. V was clipped by 5 bases and J by 4 bases; unmatched bases: 4. Germline lookup yields CDR1 WNHNN and CDR2 SYGVQD (reference sequence). CDR3 nucleotides: TGCGCCAGCAGTAGCGGGAGTGGATACAATGAGCAGTTCTTC. Residues: CASSSGSGYNEQFF.

As DNA, the CDR3 is TGTGCCAGCAGTTACTCGATAGCGAGCTCCTACAATGAGCAGTTCTTC. Translated, it gives CASSYSIASSYNEQFF. J is TRBJ2-1 and V is TRBV6-5; a possible D gene is TRBD2 (5 bases). The CDR3 spans 16 residues. CDR1 MNHEY and CDR2 SVGAGI come from the germline V gene. V was pared by 0 bases and J by 0 bases, with 9 bases between.

The CDR3 reads CAWKETGNNYGYTF. CDR3 in DNA: TGTGCCTGGAAAGAGACAGGGAACAACTATGGCTACACCTTC. The chain has TRBV30 and TRBJ1-2; 7 nucleotides agree with TRBD1. The CDR3 totals 14 residues. The germline gives CDR1 GTSNPN, CDR2 SVGIG (reference sequence). With 4 bases clipped from V and 2 bases from J, the junction kept 7 bases outside the gene matches.

This CDR3 is CASSPRFGELFF. DNA of the CDR3: TGTGCCAGCAGCCCCCGGTTCGGGGAGCTGTTTTTT. The chain employs TRBV7-6 and TRBJ2-2; D not certain. The germline CDR1 and CDR2 sequences are SGHVS and FNYEAQ. V was cut by 5 bases and J by 7 bases, with 8 bases left in between. The CDR3 covers 12 residues.

The V call is TRBV7-2, the J call TRBJ1-2, with TRBD1 as a possible D gene (5 bases). The length of the CDR3 is 16 residues. Germline CDR1 reads SGHTA; CDR2 reads FQGNSA. Trimming took off 0 bases at V and 8 bases at J, with 19 bases between the two ends. CDR3 DNA: TGTGCCAGCAGCTTAGCCGGTTGGGGCGATGGCGGCGGCTACACCTTC. Amino acid sequence: CASSLAGWGDGGGYTF. Full variable domain (remainder filled in from reference TRBV7-2 and TRBJ1-2): GAGVSQSPSNKVTEKGKDVELRCDPISGHTALYWYRQSLGQGLEFLIYFQGNSAPDKSGLPSDRFSAERTGGSVSTLTIQRTQQEDSAVYLCASSLAGWGDGGGYTFGSGTRLTVV.

This rearrangement joins TRBV30 to TRBJ1-4; D is unresolved. The CDR3 is made up of 14 amino acids. Germline lookup yields CDR1 GTSNPN and CDR2 SVGIG (reference sequence). V was pared by 1 base and J by 4 bases, with 10 bases between. The CDR3 DNA follows: TGTGCCTGGAGTGCCGAGGAGTATAATGAAAAACTGTTTTTT. Residues: CAWSAEEYNEKLFF.

The CDR3 spells CASSQETYPETQYF. DNA of the CDR3: TGCGCCAGCAGCCAAGAGACTTACCCGGAGACCCAGTACTTC. The gene calls are TRBV4-1 and TRBJ2-5; D ambiguous. Trimming removed 0 bases at V and 5 bases at J, with 10 bases between. CDR3 length: 14 amino acids. Germline CDR1 reads MGHRA; CDR2 reads YSYEKL.

The chain combines TRBV2 with TRBJ2-5; D unclear. Trimming removed 7 bases from V and 5 bases from J, with 8 bases in between. The CDR3 has 11 residues. In germline, CDR1 is SNHLY, CDR2 FYNNEI. The CDR3 loop reads CASKIRETQYF. CDR3 bases: TGTGCCAGCAAAATAAGGGAGACCCAGTACTTC. Drawing the rest from reference TRBV2 and TRBJ2-5, the complete variable domain is EPEVTQTPSHQVTQMGQEVILRCVPISNHLYFYWYRQILGQKVEFLVSFYNNEISEKSEIFDDQFSVERPDGSNFTLKIRSTKLEDSAMYFCASKIRETQYFGPGTRLLVL.

The chain uses TRBV28 and TRBJ1-2, with 8 bases aligning to TRBD1. After removal of 4 bases from V and 4 bases from J, the junction contained 11 bases not matched to a gene. CDR1 is MDHEN and CDR2 is SYDVKM in the germline V gene. CDR3 length equals 16 residues. The CDR3 DNA reads as TGTGCCAGCAGTTCACGCGGGGCGGGGACAGGCTATGGCTACACCTTC. Its protein is CASSSRGAGTGYGYTF.

This clone has a single count. This chain joins TRBV24-1 and TRBJ1-1, with TRBD1 matching over 12 bases. Germline V gene sequence: CDR1 KGHDR, CDR2 SFDVKD. The CDR3 length is 17 residues. The V segment lost 5 bases and the J segment 0 bases; nucleotides outside the gene matches: 6. CDR3 residues: CATSGGTGGLMNTEAFF. In DNA form, the CDR3 reads TGTGCCACCAGTGGGGGGACAGGGGGCTTGATGAACACTGAAGCTTTCTTT.

The V gene is TRBV29-1, the J gene TRBJ2-7, with TRBD2 matching 8 bases. V shed 6 bases and J 0 bases; nucleotides not matched to a gene: 4. Germline CDR1 is SQVTM and CDR2 is ANQGSEA. This CDR3 spans 13 amino acids. As DNA, the CDR3 is TGCAGCGTGGCCGGGACTAGCTCCTACGAGCAGTACTTC. This sequence encodes CSVAGTSSYEQYF.

The chain is built from TRBV24-1 and TRBJ2-2; D may be TRBD2 (6 bases). Trimming took off 6 bases at V and 3 bases at J, with 7 bases between the two ends. The germline CDR1 and CDR2 sequences are KGHDR and SFDVKD. This CDR3 has 13 residues. CDR3 sequence reads: CATSTGDTGELFF. The CDR3 DNA is TGTGCCACCAGTACGGGAGACACCGGGGAGCTGTTTTTT.

This clone appeared a single time. This chain joins TRBV5-1 and TRBJ1-4; maybe TRBD1 (5 bases). V lost 5 bases and J 7 bases, leaving 18 bases between the germline ends. This CDR3 comprises 15 residues. Germline-derived CDR1 and CDR2 are SGHRS and YFSETQ. CDR3 in DNA: TGCGCCAGCAGACGGGGGGGAGACAGTGGTGAAAAACTGTTTTTT. Translating gives CASRRGGDSGEKLFF.

The V call is TRBV2, the J call TRBJ1-2, with 8 bases identical to TRBD1. Germline V gene lookup returns CDR1 SNHLY and CDR2 FYNNEI. Germline trimming cut 1 base from V and 3 bases from J; bases unmatched to any gene: 7. This CDR3 is 16 amino acids long. The CDR3 nucleotides are TGTGCCAGCAGTGAAGTAGAAACAGGGGGAGACTATGGCTACACCTTC. Translated, it gives CASSEVETGGDYGYTF.

This chain joins TRBV5-1 and TRBJ1-2, with a possible D match to TRBD1 (5 bases). V lost 0 bases and J lost 4, with 10 bases in between. Per germline, CDR1 SGHRS and CDR2 YFSETQ. CDR3 length: 14 amino acids. The CDR3 loop is CASSLDPGPYGYTF. Here the CDR3 DNA reads TGCGCCAGCAGCTTGGATCCGGGGCCCTATGGCTACACCTTC. Based on the CDR3 plus reference TRBV5-1 and TRBJ1-2, the full variable domain is KAGVTQTPRYLIKTRGQQVTLSCSPISGHRSVSWYQQTPGQGLQFLFEYFSETQRNKGNFPGRFSGRQFSNSRSEMNVSTLELGDSALYLCASSLDPGPYGYTFGSGTRLTVV.

V usage is TRBV7-2 and J usage is TRBJ1-5, with D hard to call. Germline values: CDR1 SGHTA, CDR2 FQGNSA. CDR3 length: 14 amino acids. Trimming took off 5 bases at V and 3 bases at J, with 11 bases between the two ends. CDR3 coding DNA: TGTGCCAGCAGCCCGTTAGCAGACAATCAGCCCCAGCATTTT. Amino acid sequence: CASSPLADNQPQHF.

The rearrangement links TRBV18 to TRBJ1-2; D remains unclear. The CDR3 sequence is 16 residues long. V dropped 4 bases and J dropped 6 bases, with 21 bases sitting between them. The germline V gene encodes CDR1 KGHSH and CDR2 LQKENI. This chain's CDR3 is CASSLDARSEGNGYTF. CDR3 DNA: TGTGCCAGCTCACTTGACGCCAGGTCAGAGGGAAATGGCTACACCTTC.

As to this clone: Additional DNA sequences in this sample encode the identical CDR3. J is TRBJ1-5 and V is TRBV28, with TRBD1 as a possible D gene (6 bases). V was trimmed by 2 bases and J by 7 bases, leaving 15 bases between them. CDR1 and CDR2 (germline): MDHEN, SYDVKM. CDR3 length: 15 residues. Here the CDR3 reads CASSLPGGGGQPQHF. CDR3 DNA sequence: TGTGCCAGCAGTTTACCGGGGGGCGGGGGGCAGCCCCAGCATTTT.

The rearrangement links TRBV10-3 to TRBJ2-7; 9 bases line up with TRBD1. CDR3 length equals 14 residues. CDR1 and CDR2 from the germline V gene are ENHRY and SYGVKD. V gave up 6 bases and J gave up 3 bases; unmatched junction bases: 6. The CDR3, as DNA: TGTGCCATCAGGGGGGTGGACAGGGGCTACGAGCAGTACTTC. Protein sequence: CAIRGVDRGYEQYF.